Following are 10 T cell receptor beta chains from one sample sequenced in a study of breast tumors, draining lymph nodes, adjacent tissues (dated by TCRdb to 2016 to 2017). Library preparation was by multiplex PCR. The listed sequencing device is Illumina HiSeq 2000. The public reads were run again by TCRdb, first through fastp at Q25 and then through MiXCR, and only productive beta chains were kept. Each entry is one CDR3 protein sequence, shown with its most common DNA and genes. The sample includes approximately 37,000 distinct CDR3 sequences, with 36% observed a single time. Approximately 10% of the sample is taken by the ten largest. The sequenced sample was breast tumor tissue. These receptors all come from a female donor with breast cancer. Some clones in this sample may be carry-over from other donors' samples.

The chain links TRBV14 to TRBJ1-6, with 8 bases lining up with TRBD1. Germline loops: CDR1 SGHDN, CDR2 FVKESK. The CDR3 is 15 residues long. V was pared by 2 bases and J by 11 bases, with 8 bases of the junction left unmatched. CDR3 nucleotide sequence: TGTGCCAGCAGCCAACAGGACAGGGTTTGTCCACCCCTCCACTTT. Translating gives CASSQQDRVCPPLHF.

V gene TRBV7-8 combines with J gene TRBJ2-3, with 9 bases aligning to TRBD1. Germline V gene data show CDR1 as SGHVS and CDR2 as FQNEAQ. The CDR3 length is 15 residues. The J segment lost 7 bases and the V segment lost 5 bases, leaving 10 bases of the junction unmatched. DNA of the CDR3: TGTGCCAGCAGCACTGGGACAGGGTATGTGAATACGCAGTATTTT. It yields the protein CASSTGTGYVNTQYF.

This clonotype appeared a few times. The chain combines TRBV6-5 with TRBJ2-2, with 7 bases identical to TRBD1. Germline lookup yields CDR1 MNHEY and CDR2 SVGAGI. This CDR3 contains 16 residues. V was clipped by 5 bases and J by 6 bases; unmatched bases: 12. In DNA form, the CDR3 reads TGTGCCAGCAGTCCCGGGACAGCCTTCCGGGCCGGGGAGCTGTTTTTT. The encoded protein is CASSPGTAFRAGELFF.

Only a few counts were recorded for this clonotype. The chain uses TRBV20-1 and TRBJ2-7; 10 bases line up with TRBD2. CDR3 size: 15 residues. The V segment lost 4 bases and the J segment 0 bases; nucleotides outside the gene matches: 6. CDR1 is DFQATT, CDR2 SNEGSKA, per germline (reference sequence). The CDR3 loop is CSATAGLASSYEQYF. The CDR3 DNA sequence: TGCAGTGCTACTGCGGGACTAGCGAGCTCCTACGAGCAGTACTTC.

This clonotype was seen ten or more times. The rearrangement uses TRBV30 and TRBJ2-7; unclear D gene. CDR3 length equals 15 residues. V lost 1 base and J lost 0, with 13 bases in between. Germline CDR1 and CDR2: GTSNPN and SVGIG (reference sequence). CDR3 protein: CAWSGVAANSYEQYF. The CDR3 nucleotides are TGTGCCTGGAGTGGCGTCGCGGCGAACTCCTACGAGCAGTACTTC. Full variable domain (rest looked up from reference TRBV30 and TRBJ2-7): SQTIHQWPATLVQPVGSPLSLECTVEGTSNPNLYWYRQAAGRGLQLLFYSVGIGQISSEVPQNLSASRPQDRQFILSSKKLLLSDSGFYLCAWSGVAANSYEQYFGPGTRLTVT.

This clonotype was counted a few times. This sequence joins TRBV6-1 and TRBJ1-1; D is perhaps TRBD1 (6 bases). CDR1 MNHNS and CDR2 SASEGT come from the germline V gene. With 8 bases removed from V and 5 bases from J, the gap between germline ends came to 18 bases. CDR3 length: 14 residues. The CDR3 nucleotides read TGTGCCAGCGTTGGCACAGGGCCGAGGACTGAAGCTTTCTTT. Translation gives CASVGTGPRTEAFF.

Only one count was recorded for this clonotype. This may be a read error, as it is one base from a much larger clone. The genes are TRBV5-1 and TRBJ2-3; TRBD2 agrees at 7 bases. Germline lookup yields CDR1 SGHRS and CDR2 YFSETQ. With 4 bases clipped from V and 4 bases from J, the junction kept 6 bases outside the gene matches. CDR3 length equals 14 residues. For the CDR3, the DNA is TGCGCCAGCAGCCCGTGGACTAGACCAGATACGCAGTATTTT. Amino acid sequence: CASSPWTRPDTQYF.

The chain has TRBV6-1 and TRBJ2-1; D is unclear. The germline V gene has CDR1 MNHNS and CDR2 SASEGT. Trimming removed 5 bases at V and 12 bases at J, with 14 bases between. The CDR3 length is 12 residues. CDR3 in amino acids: CASSYSKGTQFF. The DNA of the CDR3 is TGTGCCAGCAGTTACTCGAAGGGCACGCAGTTCTTC.

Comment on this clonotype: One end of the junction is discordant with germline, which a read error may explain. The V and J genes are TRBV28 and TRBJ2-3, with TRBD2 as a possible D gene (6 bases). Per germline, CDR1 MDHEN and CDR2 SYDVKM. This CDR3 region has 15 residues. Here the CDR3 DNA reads TGTGCCAGCAGAACATCTAGCGAAAGCACAGCTACGCAGTATTTT. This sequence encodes CASRTSSESTATQYF.

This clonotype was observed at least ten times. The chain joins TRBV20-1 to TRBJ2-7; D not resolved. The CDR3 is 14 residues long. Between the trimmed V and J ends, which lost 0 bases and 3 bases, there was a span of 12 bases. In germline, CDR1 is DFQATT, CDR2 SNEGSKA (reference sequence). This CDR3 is CSARDGRLDYEQYF. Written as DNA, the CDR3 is TGCAGTGCTAGAGATGGGCGACTCGACTACGAGCAGTACTTC.